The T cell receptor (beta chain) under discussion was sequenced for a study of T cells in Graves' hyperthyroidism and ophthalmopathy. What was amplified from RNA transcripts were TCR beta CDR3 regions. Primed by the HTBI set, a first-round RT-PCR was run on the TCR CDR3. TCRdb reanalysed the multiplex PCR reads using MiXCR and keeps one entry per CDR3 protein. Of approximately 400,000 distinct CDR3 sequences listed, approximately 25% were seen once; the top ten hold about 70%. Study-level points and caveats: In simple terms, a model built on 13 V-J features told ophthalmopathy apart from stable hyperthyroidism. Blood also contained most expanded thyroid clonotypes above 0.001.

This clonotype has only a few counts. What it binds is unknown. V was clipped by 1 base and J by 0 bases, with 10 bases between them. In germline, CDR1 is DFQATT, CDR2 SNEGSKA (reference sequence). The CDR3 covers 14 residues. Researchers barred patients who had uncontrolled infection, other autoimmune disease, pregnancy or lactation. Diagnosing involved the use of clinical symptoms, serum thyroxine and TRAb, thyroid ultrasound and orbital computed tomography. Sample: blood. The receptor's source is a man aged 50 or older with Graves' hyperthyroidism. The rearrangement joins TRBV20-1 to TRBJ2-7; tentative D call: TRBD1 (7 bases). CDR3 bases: TGCAGTGCTAGAGGCCAGGGGGGCTCCTACGAGCAGTACTTC. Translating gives CSARGQGGSYEQYF.